This record concerns one T cell receptor (beta chain) sequence. Random hexamers were used to reverse transcribe an amount of roughly 0.5 to 1 ug RNA. The amplification used immunoSEQ multiplex PCR on TCR beta CDR3; it spanned 54 Vbeta and 13 Jbeta. TCRdb reprocessed the immunoSEQ multiplex PCR reads with MiXCR, giving one entry per CDR3 protein. Of 130,000 to 150,000 distinct CDR3 sequences detected, approximately 94% appear once; the ten largest clones hold more than 0.065%. TEMRA cells were FACS-enriched, unlike CD8+ and CD4+ T cells, which were negatively isolated. The data were taken from a study of CD8 T cells in Susac syndrome. The V end was cut by 6 bases, the J end by 1 base, with 16 bases between. The CDR3 runs 16 residues.

The sequence was collected from a human donor in good health. The V call is TRBV12-3 or TRBV12-4, the J call TRBJ2-1, with D possibly matching TRBD2 (6 bases). Sequenced material: CD4+ T cells from PBMCs. CDR3 amino acids: CASSHRPSASYNEQFF. In DNA, the CDR3 is TGTGCCAGCAGCCATAGGCCTAGCGCGTCCTACAATGAGCAGTTCTTC.